This T cell receptor beta chain originates from a study of T-cell reconstitution after alpha-beta-depleted transplantation in children. General study findings and limits: Expanded graft clones numbering several hundred reportedly gave rise to alpha-beta T cells about two months after transplant.

This clonotype was recorded many times. Antigen: not known. In germline, CDR1 is MNHEY, CDR2 SMNVEV (reference sequence). The CDR3 is 14 residues long. V was pared by 5 bases and J by 5 bases, with 14 bases between. Library preparation (for TCRbeta) was performed with unique molecular identifiers. TCRdb re-called the PCR reads with MiXCR, one entry per CDR3 protein. This table holds approximately 650,000 distinct CDR3 sequences, around 13% found once. This TCR derives from a girl aged 2 to 10 with congenital amegakaryocytic thrombocytopenia, due to receive a stem cell transplant. Source: PBMCs, taken before TCRalphabeta/CD19-depleted stem cell transplant. This sequence joins TRBV27 and TRBJ2-3; a possible D gene is TRBD1 (6 bases). CDR3 protein: CASSAYRERDTQYF. The CDR3 DNA sequence: TGTGCCAGCAGTGCCTACAGGGAGAGAGATACGCAGTATTTT.